These T cell receptor beta chains were read from a single sample in a study of Ad26.COV2.S vaccination and SARS-CoV-2 variants. Profiled with immunoSEQ multiplex PCR; TCRdb holds only in-frame clones, not every one. The table lists 300,000 to 400,000 clones, around 86% of them singletons. This sample comprised peripheral blood, obtained in a trial of Ad26.COV2.S vaccine versus placebo. The source of these receptors is a person aged 18-65 years who received the Ad26.COV2.S COVID-19 vaccine or a placebo. Each CDR3 is given with its conserved first and last residue. Fields, in order: clone size, V gene, J gene, D gene, CDR3 DNA, CDR3 protein. D genes are given only for firm matches. Clone sizes are given selectively: once, few, many, or a class where the clone is expanded.

NA,TRBV5-4,TRBJ2-5,TRBD2,TGTGCCAGCAGCTGGGGGACTAGCGGGGGGACCACCGGGGAGACCCAGTACTTC,CASSWGTSGGTTGETQYF
few,TRBV6-4,TRBJ2-2,NA,TGTGCCAGCAGTGGAGAGTTGCTCACCGGGGAGCTGTTTTTT,CASSGELLTGELFF
NA,TRBV2,TRBJ2-2,NA,TGTGCCAGCAGTGAAGCCCCAGTGGAAAACACCGGGGAGCTGTTTTTT,CASSEAPVENTGELFF
NA,TRBV30,TRBJ1-1,NA,TGTGCCTGGAGCGACCAGGTAGGCACTGAAGCTTTCTTT,CAWSDQVGTEAFF
NA,TRBV30,TRBJ1-4,NA,TGTGCCTGGATGGGTCGGGCTAATGAAAAACTGTTTTTT,CAWMGRANEKLFF
NA,TRBV12-3/TRBV12-4,TRBJ1-1,NA,TGTGCCAGCAGGGTGGGCACTGAAGCTTTCTTT,CASRVGTEAFF
NA,TRBV4-1,TRBJ1-6,NA,TGCGCCAGCAGCCATGGTGAAAGCTCCTATAATTCACCCCTCCACTTT,CASSHGESSYNSPLHF
many,TRBV27,TRBJ1-6,TRBD1,TGTGCCAGCAGTTTTGCGGGACAGGGTCATTCACCCCTCCACTTT,CASSFAGQGHSPLHF
NA,TRBV6-5,TRBJ1-6,NA,TGTGCCAGCAGTTACTCGGTTTTCGGTAATTCACCCCTCCACTTT,CASSYSVFGNSPLHF
NA,TRBV3-1/TRBV3-2,TRBJ2-1,TRBD1,TGTGCCAGCAGCCAAGCAGACAGGGGGAGTGAGCAGTTCTTC,CASSQADRGSEQFF
NA,TRBV19,TRBJ1-2,NA,TGTGCCAGTAAAGACAGGCCCACTGATAACTATGGCTACACCTTC,CASKDRPTDNYGYTF
NA,TRBV7-9,TRBJ1-1,TRBD1,TGTGCCAGCAGCAGACAGGGGCTAACTGAAGCTTTCTTT,CASSRQGLTEAFF
NA,TRBV6-1,TRBJ2-1,TRBD2,TGTGCCAGCAGTGGACGGACTAGCGGGGGACCTACCCCAGGGGAGAAGAAGTTCTTC,CASSGRTSGGPTPGEKKFF
NA,TRBV30,TRBJ1-5,NA,TGTGCCTGGAGTGTCGGTCAGCCCCAGCATTTT,CAWSVGQPQHF
NA,TRBV19,TRBJ2-7,NA,TGTGCCAGTACCCCGGGGACGACGGCGGGCGAGCAGTACTTC,CASTPGTTAGEQYF
NA,TRBV19,TRBJ2-2,NA,TGTGCCAGTAGCCTGGCTGATTTGAGGGTTCGGGCTAACACCGGGGAGCTGTTTTTT,CASSLADLRVRANTGELFF
NA,TRBV27,TRBJ2-1,NA,TGTGCCAGCAGTTTATGGGGGCTCGGTGAGCAGTTCTTC,CASSLWGLGEQFF
NA,TRBV7-6,TRBJ1-1,NA,TGTGCCAGCAGCTTAGGGTGGGGGACCCAAGGTGAAGCTTTCTTT,CASSLGWGTQGEAFF
NA,TRBV18,TRBJ2-1,NA,TGTGCCAGCTCACGACAGGACAATGAGCAGTTCTTC,CASSRQDNEQFF
NA,TRBV5-4,TRBJ2-2,TRBD1,TGTGCCAGCAGCTCCCGGACAGGGGCGAACACCGGGGAGCTGTTTTTT,CASSSRTGANTGELFF
NA,TRBV4-3,TRBJ1-1,NA,TGCGCCAGCAGCCAAGGGCCCGACAGAGACGCTTTCTTT,CASSQGPDRDAFF
once,TRBV19,TRBJ1-6,NA,TGTGCCAGTAGTCAAGGGGGGCCCTATAATTCACCCCTCCACTTT,CASSQGGPYNSPLHF
NA,TRBV30,TRBJ1-1,TRBD1,TGTGCCTGGAGTGGCAGGGGGGGGAGGGCTTTCTTT,CAWSGRGGRAFF
once,TRBV5-6,TRBJ2-7,TRBD1,TGTGCCAGCAGCCGGGGACAGAGTAACTACGAGCAGTACTTC,CASSRGQSNYEQYF
NA,TRBV10-3,TRBJ1-2,NA,TGTGCCATCAGTGAGCGCGGGACTCAAGCTAACTATGGCTACACCTTC,CAISERGTQANYGYTF
NA,TRBV7-2,TRBJ1-6,TRBD1,TGTGCCAGCAGAGAGGGACAGTATAATTCACCCCTCCACTTT,CASREGQYNSPLHF
NA,TRBV4-1,TRBJ1-1,NA,TGCGCCAGCAGCCAGGCCGCTACGTTCCTGAACACTGAAGCTTTCTTT,CASSQAATFLNTEAFF
NA,TRBV9,TRBJ1-5,NA,TGTGCCAGCAGCCCCGGGGGAGGTAATAGCAATCAGCCCCAGCATTTT,CASSPGGGNSNQPQHF
NA,TRBV6-5,TRBJ1-1,NA,TGTGCCAGCAGTTACTCTCGCGGCAGCACTGAAGCTTTCTTT,CASSYSRGSTEAFF
NA,TRBV18,TRBJ1-2,TRBD1,TGTGCCAGCTCACCAAACGGACAGGGTGACTATGGCTACACCTTC,CASSPNGQGDYGYTF
NA,TRBV5-1,TRBJ1-1,NA,TGCGCCAGCCACTCTCGACAGGCGACGGGGAACACTGAAGCTTTCTTT,CASHSRQATGNTEAFF
NA,TRBV11-2,TRBJ2-7,NA,TGTGCCAGCAGTCATGGGGGGAACTCCTACGAGCAGTACTTC,CASSHGGNSYEQYF
once,TRBV6-5,TRBJ1-2,NA,TGTGCCAGCAGTTACTCGATCACGGAAAACTATGGCTACACCTTC,CASSYSITENYGYTF
once,TRBV18,TRBJ1-5,NA,TGTGCCAGCTCACCACCCTCAGGGGTTCAGCCCCAGCATTTT,CASSPPSGVQPQHF
NA,TRBV29-1,TRBJ1-4,TRBD1,TGCAGCGTGAGGGTGACAGGGGGTAGTGAAAAACTGTTTTTT,CSVRVTGGSEKLFF
NA,TRBV7-8,TRBJ2-7,NA,TGTGCCAGCAGCTCCCCCTCGCCGGGTTACGCCTACGAGCAGTACTTC,CASSSPSPGYAYEQYF
NA,TRBV30,TRBJ1-5,NA,TGTGCCTGGAGTGTGATTAGCAATCAGCCCCAGCATTTT,CAWSVISNQPQHF
NA,TRBV18,TRBJ2-7,TRBD1,TGTGCCAGCTCACCGTCGCCGGGACAGGGGACCGAGCAGTACTTC,CASSPSPGQGTEQYF
NA,TRBV6-5,TRBJ1-1,TRBD1,TGTGCCAGCAGCCCGGACAGGGAGAACACTGAAGCTTTCTTT,CASSPDRENTEAFF
once,TRBV7-2,TRBJ1-4,NA,TGTGCCAGCAGTTTGAGGGGGGGGTCTAATGAAAAACTGTTTTTT,CASSLRGGSNEKLFF
NA,TRBV3-1/TRBV3-2,TRBJ2-7,NA,TGTGCCAGCAGCCAGGCGGTCCACTACGAGCAGTACTTC,CASSQAVHYEQYF
NA,TRBV25-1,TRBJ2-7,TRBD2,TGTGCCAGCAGTGCTTTAGCGGGGGTATCCGAGCAGTACTTC,CASSALAGVSEQYF
NA,TRBV4-2,TRBJ2-3,TRBD2,TGTGCCAGCAGCCAGAGGACCTATAGCGGGGGGGGCACAGATACGCAGTATTTT,CASSQRTYSGGGTDTQYF
once,TRBV7-6,TRBJ1-3,NA,TGTGCCAGCAGCTTAAGTGTCCAGGACTCTGGAAACACCATATATTTT,CASSLSVQDSGNTIYF
NA,TRBV5-6,TRBJ1-4,NA,TGTGCCAGCAGTTTGACCGGGACGGCTTATGAAAAACTGTTTTTT,CASSLTGTAYEKLFF
NA,TRBV2,TRBJ1-5,NA,TGTGCCAGCAGTGAAGAGGCGGCAGGGAATCAGCCCCAGCATTTT,CASSEEAAGNQPQHF